This paragraph reports one T cell receptor (beta chain). Its antigen is still unknown. This sample stems from a study of T cell repertoires in cytomegalovirus infection. Study summary: From public TCR beta signatures came an indication of both CMV infection and matching HLA type. Study-level points and caveats: Dominating the ex vivo response were TCR beta clonotypes that were CMV-specific and HLA-C-restricted. Cumulated frequencies of public TCR beta families served to identify carriers of CMV plus the relevant HLA.

TCRdb re-analysed the reads in MiXCR, keeping a single row per CDR3 protein. Of hundreds of thousands of distinct CDR3 sequences in the sample, roughly 30% were seen once. The sample consisted of cultured CD8+ T cells from PBMCs, taken from culture after CMV antigen stimulation. This TCR came from a human donor in good health (CMV status not recorded). Some clones in this sample may be carry-over from other donors' samples.

The CDR3 nucleotides are TGTGCCAGCAGGAACGGCGGGGGCTCTGGAAACACCATATATTTT. It encodes CASRNGGGSGNTIYF. The rearrangement joins TRBV27 to TRBJ1-3; possibly TRBD1 for D (5 bases). Looked up from germline, CDR1 is MNHEY and CDR2 is SMNVEV (reference sequence). The CDR3 has 15 residues. V lost 6 bases and J lost 0, with 12 bases in between.